The sequence of this T cell receptor (beta chain) was determined in a study of memory CD4+ T cells and cytomegalovirus serostatus. Across the whole study: Healthy Belgian adult donors included nine or ten CMV-positive and some 24 CMV-negative people.

General observations from the study: Median bootstrapped AUC for CMV status was just under 0.97 originally, less than 0.93 US-trained.

V gave up 2 bases and J gave up 0 bases, with 8 bases separating them. The length of the CDR3 is 15 residues. Per the germline V gene, CDR1 is SNHLY and CDR2 is FYNNEI. Single viable CD3+CD4+CD8-CD45RO+ cells were sorted as the memory CD4+ T cells. CD4+ T cells were isolated by positive magnetic selection. Original data processing: After removing out-of-frame reads, 2,204,828 distinct TCRbeta sequences remained. The method was immunoSEQ multiplex PCR; TCRdb's version includes in-frame clones alone and lacks a portion of them. D and trimming come from the DNA, and the V and J calls and clone size come from that table. The sample contains 75,000 to 95,000 clones, more than 70% of which appear only once. The count of this clone is one. Its specificity is not known.

The sequence was obtained from an adult in good health and CMV-seronegative. What was sequenced was memory CD4+ T cells from blood. V gene TRBV2 combines with J gene TRBJ2-1; D unclear. CDR3 region: CASSENRYSYNEQFF. CDR3 sequence (DNA): TGTGCCAGCAGTGAAAACCGCTACTCCTACAATGAGCAGTTCTTC.